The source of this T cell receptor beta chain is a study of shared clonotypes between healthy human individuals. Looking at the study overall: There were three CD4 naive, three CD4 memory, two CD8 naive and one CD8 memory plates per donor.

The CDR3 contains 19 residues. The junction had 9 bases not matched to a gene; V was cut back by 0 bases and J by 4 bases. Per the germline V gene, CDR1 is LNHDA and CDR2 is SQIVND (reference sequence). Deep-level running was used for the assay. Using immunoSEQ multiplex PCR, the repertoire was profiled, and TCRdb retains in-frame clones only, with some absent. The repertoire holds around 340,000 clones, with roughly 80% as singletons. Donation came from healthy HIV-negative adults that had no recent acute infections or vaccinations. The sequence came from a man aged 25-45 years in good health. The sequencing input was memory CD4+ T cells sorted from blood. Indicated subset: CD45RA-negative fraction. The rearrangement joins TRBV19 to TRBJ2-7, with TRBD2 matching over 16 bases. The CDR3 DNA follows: TGTGCCAGTAGTATAGATACAGGGACTAGCGGGAGGGTTGCGTACGAGCAGTACTTC. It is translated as CASSIDTGTSGRVAYEQYF.